The text below deals with one TCR beta chain. Its target antigen remains unknown. No much larger clone exists at a distance of one base, and base qualities are not known. During colonoscopy, one to two pinch biopsies were obtained from the rectum for research. The control children had a colonoscopy because IBD was suspected, but their endoscopy was normal both macroscopically and histologically, and none were diagnosed with IBD within the following year. Before DNA was isolated, the rectal biopsies underwent proteinase K digestion. The Wizard kit (Promega) was used to extract genomic DNA from both blood and intestinal samples. Through the immunoSEQ TRB Survey service, multiplex V and J primers were used to amplify rearranged CDR3 beta regions from genomic DNA. To keep sequencing depth equal across samples, survey-level depth of up to 500,000 reads per sample was applied. The libraries were purified and pooled, then sequenced using Illumina technology. The paper's data handling went like this. Productive clonality, sample overlap, pairwise scatters, CDR3 beta length, V/D/J gene usage and productiveness were assessed with immunoSEQ online tools. Calculated diversity was defined as the number of unique rearrangements divided by total templates, multiplied by 100, and Shannon and Simpson indices were computed as well. Principal component analysis was performed on Z-score normalized data with the R prcomp function and the ggbiplot package. Morisita's index was used to measure clonal overlap between blood and rectum within each subject. TCRdb's version of the immuneACCESS table is confined to in-frame rearrangements and falls short of the full clone set. An unresolved V gene accounts for under half of the shortfall where checked; the remainder is of unknown origin. V, J and clone size are taken as reported in that table, and D and trimming were inferred from the DNA itself. The sample has fewer than 13,000 clones on record, around 82% of them singletons. 3% to 5% of the sample is held by the ten biggest clonotypes.

This sample is part of a study of pediatric ulcerative colitis (dated by TCRdb to 2018 to 2020). For context, the study as a whole: From roughly 9 newly diagnosed, treatment-naive pediatric ulcerative colitis patients and a few non-IBD control children, paired blood and rectal samples were collected.

General study outcomes and caveats: Compared with controls, ulcerative colitis patients showed significantly higher autologous blood-rectal clonal overlap, a finding that suggests increased T cell trafficking to inflamed tissue. Repertoires were derived from total lymphocyte DNA, so rare subsets such as regulatory T cells may have patterns not reflected. Rectal repertoire features separated controls, mild-moderate and acute severe colitis patients; acute severe colitis showed reduced rectal diversity due to clonal expansions. For technical reasons, substantially fewer templates were yielded by the blood samples of two patients, and these blood samples were excluded from blood-rectal overlap analysis. T cells from blood may have been included in the rectal pinch biopsies, particularly in patients with overt colitis. The healthy control group was small, consisting of only four individuals. A couple of rectal CDR3 clonotypes were found in every ulcerative colitis patient but in no control.

V is reduced by 4 bases and J by 2 bases, leaving a spacing of 16 bases between them. There are 15 amino acids in the CDR3, from cysteine to phenylalanine inclusive. The read is trimmed to its CDR3 DNA, 45 bases read in frame from base 1. CDR1 and CDR2 are read off the germline V gene as SGHRS and YFSETQ. The chain was built from TRBV5-1 and TRBJ2-7, with an unclear D gene assignment. Sample: gut tissue. The source of this sequence is a girl aged 5 to 17 who was a control in a study of pediatric ulcerative colitis. The sequence in DNA is TGCGCCAGCAGCATTTGGATAGGATTGACCTACGAGCAGTACTTC. This translates into CASSIWIGLTYEQYF.